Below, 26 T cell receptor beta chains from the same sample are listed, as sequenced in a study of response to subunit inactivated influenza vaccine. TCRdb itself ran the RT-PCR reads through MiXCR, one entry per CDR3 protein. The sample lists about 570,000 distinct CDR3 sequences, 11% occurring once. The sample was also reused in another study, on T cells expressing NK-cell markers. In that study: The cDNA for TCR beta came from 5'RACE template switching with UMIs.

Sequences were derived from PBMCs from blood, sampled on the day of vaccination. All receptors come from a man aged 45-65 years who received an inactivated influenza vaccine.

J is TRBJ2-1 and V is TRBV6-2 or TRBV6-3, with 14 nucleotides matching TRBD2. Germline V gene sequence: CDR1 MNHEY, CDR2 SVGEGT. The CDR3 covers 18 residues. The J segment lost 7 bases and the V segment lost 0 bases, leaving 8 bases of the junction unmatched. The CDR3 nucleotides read TGTGCCAGCAGTTACTCGAAACCGGGGACTAGCGGGAGAAATGAGCAGTTCTTC. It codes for CASSYSKPGTSGRNEQFF.

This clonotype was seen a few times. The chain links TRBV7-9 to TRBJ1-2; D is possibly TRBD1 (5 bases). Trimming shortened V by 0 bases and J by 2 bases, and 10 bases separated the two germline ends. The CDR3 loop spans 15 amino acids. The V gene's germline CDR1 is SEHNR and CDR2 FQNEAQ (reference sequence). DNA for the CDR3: TGTGCCAGCAGCTTAGCGGCCTCAGGGAACTATGGCTACACCTTC. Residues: CASSLAASGNYGYTF. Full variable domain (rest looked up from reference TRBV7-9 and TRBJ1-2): DTGVSQNPRHKITKRGQNVTFRCDPISEHNRLYWYRQTLGQGPEFLTYFQNEAQLEKSRLLSDRFSAERPKGSFSTLEIQRTEQGDSAMYLCASSLAASGNYGYTFGSGTRLTVV.

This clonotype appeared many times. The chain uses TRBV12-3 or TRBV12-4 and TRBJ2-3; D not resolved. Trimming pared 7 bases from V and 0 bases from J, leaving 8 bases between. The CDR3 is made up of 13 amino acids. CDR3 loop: CASKRDSTDTQYF. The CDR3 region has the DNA TGTGCCAGCAAGAGAGACAGCACAGATACGCAGTATTTT.

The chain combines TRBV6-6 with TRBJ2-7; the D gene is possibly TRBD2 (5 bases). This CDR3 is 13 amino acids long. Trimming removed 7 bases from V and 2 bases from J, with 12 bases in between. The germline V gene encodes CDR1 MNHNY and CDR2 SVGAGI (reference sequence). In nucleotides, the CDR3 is TGTGCCAGCACGGCCGAGGGTACCTACGAGCAGTACTTC. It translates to CASTAEGTYEQYF.

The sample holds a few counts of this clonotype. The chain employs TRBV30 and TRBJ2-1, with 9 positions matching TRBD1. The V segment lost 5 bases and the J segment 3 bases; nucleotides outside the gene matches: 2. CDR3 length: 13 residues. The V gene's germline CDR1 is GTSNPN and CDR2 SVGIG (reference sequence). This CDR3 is CAWEGQGYNEQFF. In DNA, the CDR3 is TGTGCCTGGGAGGGACAGGGCTACAATGAGCAGTTCTTC. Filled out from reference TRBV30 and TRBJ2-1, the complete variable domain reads SQTIHQWPATLVQPVGSPLSLECTVEGTSNPNLYWYRQAAGRGLQLLFYSVGIGQISSEVPQNLSASRPQDRQFILSSKKLLLSDSGFYLCAWEGQGYNEQFFGPGTRLTVL.

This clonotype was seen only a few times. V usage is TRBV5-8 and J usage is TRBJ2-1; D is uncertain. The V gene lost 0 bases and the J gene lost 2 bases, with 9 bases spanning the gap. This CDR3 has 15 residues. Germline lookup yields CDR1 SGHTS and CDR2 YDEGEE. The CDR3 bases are TGTGCCAGCAGCTTGGCAGCTTCCACCTACAATGAGCAGTTCTTC. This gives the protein CASSLAASTYNEQFF.

The CDR3 DNA sequence: TGCGCCAGCAGTGCTTCAGGGAGCGAGCAGTACTTC. This translates into CASSASGSEQYF. The chain is built from TRBV10-2 and TRBJ2-7; D could derive from TRBD1 or TRBD2 (5 bases each). Germline-derived CDR1 and CDR2 are WSHSY and SAAADI. The CDR3 runs 12 residues. V gave up 4 bases and J gave up 6 bases, with 10 bases separating them.

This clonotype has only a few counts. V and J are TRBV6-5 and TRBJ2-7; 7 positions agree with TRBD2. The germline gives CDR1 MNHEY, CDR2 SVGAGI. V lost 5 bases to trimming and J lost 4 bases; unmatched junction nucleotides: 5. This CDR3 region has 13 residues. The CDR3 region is CASSNGLEYEQYF. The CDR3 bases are TGTGCCAGCAGTAACGGACTAGAGTACGAGCAGTACTTC.

The CDR3 bases are TGTGCCAGCAGCTTAGAAGTATCCCAAGAGACCCAGTACTTC. Translated: CASSLEVSQETQYF. The V gene is TRBV7-9, the J gene TRBJ2-5, with unresolved D. The CDR3 loop spans 14 amino acids. The germline V gene encodes CDR1 SEHNR and CDR2 FQNEAQ (reference sequence). The germline V and J ends were trimmed by 1 base and 1 base, with 7 bases remaining between them. The full variable domain, with the rest looked up from reference TRBV7-9 and TRBJ2-5, is DTGVSQNPRHKITKRGQNVTFRCDPISEHNRLYWYRQTLGQGPEFLTYFQNEAQLEKSRLLSDRFSAERPKGSFSTLEIQRTEQGDSAMYLCASSLEVSQETQYFGPGTRLLVL.

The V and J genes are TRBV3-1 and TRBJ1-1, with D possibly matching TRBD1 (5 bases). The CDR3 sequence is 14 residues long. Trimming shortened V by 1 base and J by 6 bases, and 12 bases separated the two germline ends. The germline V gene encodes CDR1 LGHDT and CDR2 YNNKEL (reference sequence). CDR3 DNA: TGTGCCAGCAGCCAAGTTTCAGGGCTGGCTGAAGCTTTCTTT. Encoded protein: CASSQVSGLAEAFF.

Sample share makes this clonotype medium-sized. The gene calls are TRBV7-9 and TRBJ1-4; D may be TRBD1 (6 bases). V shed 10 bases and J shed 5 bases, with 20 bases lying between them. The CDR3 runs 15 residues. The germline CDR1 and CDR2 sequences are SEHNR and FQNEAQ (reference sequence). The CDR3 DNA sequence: TGTGCCAACACCCCATACAGGGACCGCAATGAAAAACTGTTTTTT. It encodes CANTPYRDRNEKLFF. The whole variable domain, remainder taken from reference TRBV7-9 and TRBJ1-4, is DTGVSQNPRHKITKRGQNVTFRCDPISEHNRLYWYRQTLGQGPEFLTYFQNEAQLEKSRLLSDRFSAERPKGSFSTLEIQRTEQGDSAMYLCANTPYRDRNEKLFFGSGTQLSVL.

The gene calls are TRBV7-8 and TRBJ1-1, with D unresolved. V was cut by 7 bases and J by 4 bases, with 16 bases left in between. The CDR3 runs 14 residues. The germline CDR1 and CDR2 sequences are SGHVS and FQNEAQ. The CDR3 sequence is CASTPNRRGTEAFF. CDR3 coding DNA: TGTGCCAGCACGCCAAACAGACGGGGCACTGAAGCTTTCTTT.

CDR3 nucleotide sequence: TGTGCCATCAGTGAGGGAGGGAACCAGTACTTC. This encodes CAISEGGNQYF. The chain couples TRBV10-3 to TRBJ2-5; a possible D gene is TRBD2 (6 bases). Trimming took off 2 bases at V and 10 bases at J, with 8 bases between the two ends. Germline V lookup: CDR1 ENHRY, CDR2 SYGVKD. The CDR3 length is 11 residues.

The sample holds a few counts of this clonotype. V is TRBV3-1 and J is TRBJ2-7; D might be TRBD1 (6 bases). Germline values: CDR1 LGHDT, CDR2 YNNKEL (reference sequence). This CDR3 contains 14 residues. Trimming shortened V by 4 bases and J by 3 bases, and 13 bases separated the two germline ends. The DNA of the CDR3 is TGTGCCAGCAGCCCTTTGGGACAAAACTACGAGCAGTACTTC. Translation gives CASSPLGQNYEQYF.

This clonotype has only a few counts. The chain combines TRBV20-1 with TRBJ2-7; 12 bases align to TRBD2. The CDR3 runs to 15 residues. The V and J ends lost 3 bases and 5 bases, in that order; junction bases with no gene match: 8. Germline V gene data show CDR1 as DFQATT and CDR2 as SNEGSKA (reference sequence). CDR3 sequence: CSASTPSGRVNEQYF. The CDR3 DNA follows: TGCAGTGCTAGTACCCCTAGCGGGAGGGTCAACGAGCAGTACTTC.

CDR3 sequence reads: CASSQAVSGGSPLHF. CDR3 in DNA: TGTGCCAGCAGCCAAGCCGTAAGTGGTGGGTCACCCCTCCACTTT. V usage is TRBV4-2 and J usage is TRBJ1-6; D uncertain. The germline V and J ends were trimmed by 1 base and 10 bases, with 14 bases remaining between them. CDR1 and CDR2 from the germline V gene are LGHNA and YNFKEQ. The CDR3 sequence is 15 residues long.

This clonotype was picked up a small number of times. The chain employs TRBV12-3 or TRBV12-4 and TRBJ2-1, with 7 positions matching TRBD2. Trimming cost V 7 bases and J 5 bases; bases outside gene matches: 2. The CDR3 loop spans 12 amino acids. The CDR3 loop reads CASNLADNEQFF. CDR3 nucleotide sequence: TGTGCCAGCAACCTAGCGGACAATGAGCAGTTCTTC.

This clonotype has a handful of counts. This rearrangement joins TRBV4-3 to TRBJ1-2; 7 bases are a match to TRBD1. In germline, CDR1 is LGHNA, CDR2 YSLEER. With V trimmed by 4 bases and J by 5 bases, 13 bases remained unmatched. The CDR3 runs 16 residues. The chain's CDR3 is CASSPSGGQREYGYTF. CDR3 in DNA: TGCGCCAGCAGCCCATCAGGGGGGCAGCGAGAATATGGCTACACCTTC.

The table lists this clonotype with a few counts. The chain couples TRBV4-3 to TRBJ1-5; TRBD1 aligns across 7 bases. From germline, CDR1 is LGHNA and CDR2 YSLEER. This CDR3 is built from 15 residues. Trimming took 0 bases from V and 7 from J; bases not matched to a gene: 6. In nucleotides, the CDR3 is TGCGCCAGCAGCCAAGATTACAACAGGGGACAGCCCCAGCATTTT. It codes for CASSQDYNRGQPQHF.

The CDR3 reads CATSRDQTSGRLYNEQFF. CDR3 DNA sequence: TGTGCCACCAGCAGAGATCAGACTAGCGGGAGGCTATACAATGAGCAGTTCTTC. The chain recombines TRBV15 with TRBJ2-1; 13 bases align to TRBD2. The germline V gene encodes CDR1 LNHNV and CDR2 YYDKDF (reference sequence). V lost 0 bases to trimming and J lost 4 bases; unmatched junction nucleotides: 6. The CDR3 runs 18 residues. Full variable domain (remainder filled in from reference TRBV15 and TRBJ2-1): DAMVIQNPRYQVTQFGKPVTLSCSQTLNHNVMYWYQQKSSQAPKLLFHYYDKDFNNEADTPDNFQSRRPNTSFCFLDIRSPGLGDTAMYLCATSRDQTSGRLYNEQFFGPGTRLTVL.

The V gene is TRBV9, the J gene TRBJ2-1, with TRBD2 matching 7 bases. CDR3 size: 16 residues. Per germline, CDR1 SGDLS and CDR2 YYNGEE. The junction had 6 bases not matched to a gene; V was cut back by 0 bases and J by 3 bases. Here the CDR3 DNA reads TGTGCCAGCAGCGTAGGGCTAGCGGCGAACTACAATGAGCAGTTCTTC. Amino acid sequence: CASSVGLAANYNEQFF.

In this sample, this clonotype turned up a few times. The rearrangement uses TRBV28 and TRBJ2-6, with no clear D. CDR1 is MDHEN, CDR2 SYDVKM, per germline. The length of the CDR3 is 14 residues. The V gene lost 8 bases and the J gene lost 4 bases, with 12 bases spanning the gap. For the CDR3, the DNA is TGTGCCAGCCGGAGAAGGACCGGGGCCAACGTCCTGACTTTC. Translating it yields CASRRRTGANVLTF. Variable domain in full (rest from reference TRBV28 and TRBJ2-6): DVKVTQSSRYLVKRTGEKVFLECVQDMDHENMFWYRQDPGLGLRLIYFSYDVKMKEKGDIPEGYSVSREKKERFSLILESASTNQTSMYLCASRRRTGANVLTFGAGSRLTVL.

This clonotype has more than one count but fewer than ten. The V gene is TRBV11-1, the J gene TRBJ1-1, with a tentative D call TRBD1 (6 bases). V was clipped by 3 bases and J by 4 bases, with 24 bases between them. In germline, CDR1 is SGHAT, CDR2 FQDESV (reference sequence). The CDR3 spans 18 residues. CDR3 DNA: TGTGCCAGCAGCTTGGTTAATGTATGGGGCAGGGGTGGCACTGAAGCTTTCTTT. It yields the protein CASSLVNVWGRGGTEAFF.

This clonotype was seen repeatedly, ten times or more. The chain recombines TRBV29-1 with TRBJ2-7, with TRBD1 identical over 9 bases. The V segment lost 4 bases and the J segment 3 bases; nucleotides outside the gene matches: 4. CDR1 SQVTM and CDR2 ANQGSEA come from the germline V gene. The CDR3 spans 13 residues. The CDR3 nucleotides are TGCAGCGTTGGGAACAGGGGGCTCTACGAGCAGTACTTC. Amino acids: CSVGNRGLYEQYF.

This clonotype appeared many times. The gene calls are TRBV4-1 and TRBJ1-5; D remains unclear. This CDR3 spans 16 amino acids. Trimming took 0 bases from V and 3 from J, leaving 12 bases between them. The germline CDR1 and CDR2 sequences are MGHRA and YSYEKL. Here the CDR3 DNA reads TGCGCCAGCAGCCAAGATTTCGGGGTGAACAATCAGCCCCAGCATTTT. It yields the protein CASSQDFGVNNQPQHF.

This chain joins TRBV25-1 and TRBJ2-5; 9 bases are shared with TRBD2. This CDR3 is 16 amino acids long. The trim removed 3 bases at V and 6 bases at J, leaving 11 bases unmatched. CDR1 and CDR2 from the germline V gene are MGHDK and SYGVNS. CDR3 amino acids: CASSDLMASGDQTQYF. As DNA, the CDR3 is TGTGCCAGCAGTGATCTCATGGCTAGCGGGGACCAGACCCAGTACTTC. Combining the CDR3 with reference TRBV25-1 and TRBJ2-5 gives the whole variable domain EADIYQTPRYLVIGTGKKITLECSQTMGHDKMYWYQQDPGMELHLIHYSYGVNSTEKGDLSSESTVSRIRTEHFPLTLESARPSHTSQYLCASSDLMASGDQTQYFGPGTRLLVL.